Described below is a single TCR beta chain sequence and its context. Its antigen is unidentified. The sample originates from a study of cytomegalovirus exposure and HLA in healthy donors. Whole-study context: The 100 to 150 validation repertoires and the roughly 670 first-cohort repertoires shared a platform, a later analysis reported. General observations from the study: Across donors, most TCRs were seen rarely, yet some public ones were widespread. High sensitivity and specificity were reportedly achieved when the classifier diagnosed cytomegalovirus status.

Germline loops: CDR1 MNHEY, CDR2 SVGAGI. V lost 2 bases to trimming and J lost 2 bases, with 13 bases between them. The CDR3 consists of 16 residues. TCRdb keeps only in-frame clones here, not all; method: immunoSEQ multiplex PCR. The sample includes about 240,000 clones, about 90% of them seen just once. Donors came from a validation cohort of some 130 subjects, distinct from the first 666-subject cohort. The receptor was isolated from a woman in her 30s in good health and CMV-seropositive. This chain joins TRBV6-5 and TRBJ2-1; weak D call: TRBD1 (5 bases). Material: PBMCs. CDR3 sequence (DNA): TGTGCCAGCAGTTACAGCAGGGCCCGGGCCTACAATGAGCAGTTCTTC. Translating gives CASSYSRARAYNEQFF.